A single sample gave rise to the 7 T cell receptor beta chains below, sequenced in a study of T cell changes during pregnancy in multiple sclerosis (dated by TCRdb to the late 2010s). The method behind the library was the immunoSEQ multiplex PCR assay. Not all clones reach the TCRdb copy of this immuneACCESS table, which keeps in-frame sequences only. Checked studies attribute under half of the gap to unresolved V genes and leave the rest unexplained. The sample includes 35,000 or so clones, with roughly nine tenths observed a single time. The top ten clones comprise approximately 0.45% of the sample. The sequenced sample was CD4+ T cells from peripheral blood mononuclear cells, obtained after pregnancy. The source of these receptors is a female donor with multiple sclerosis, enrolled in a pregnancy study.

CDR3 nucleotide sequence: TGTGCCAGCAGCGATACCCCAGGGCTCTCTGGAAACACCATATATTTT. It translates to CASSDTPGLSGNTIYF. The chain joins TRBV28 to TRBJ1-3; maybe TRBD1 (5 bases). CDR3 size: 16 residues. From germline, CDR1 is MDHEN and CDR2 SYDVKM. V shed 6 bases and J shed 0 bases, with 15 bases lying between them.

This clone was counted only a few times. The rearrangement joins TRBV9 to TRBJ2-7, with D possibly matching TRBD2 (6 bases). Germline-derived CDR1 and CDR2 are SGDLS and YYNGEE. Trimming stripped 1 base from V and 7 bases from J, with 18 bases between. The CDR3 has 15 residues. CDR3 sequence (DNA): TGTGCCAGCAGCGTACGCGGAGGGCCTGCTGGGGAGCAGTACTTC. Protein product: CASSVRGGPAGEQYF.

The V gene is TRBV10-3, the J gene TRBJ1-1, with TRBD1 identical over 9 bases. The J segment lost 2 bases and the V segment lost 0 bases, leaving 1 base of the junction unmatched. This CDR3 has 15 amino acids. The germline gives CDR1 ENHRY, CDR2 SYGVKD. The CDR3, as DNA: TGTGCCATCAGTGAGTCGACAGGGGGAAACACTGAAGCTTTCTTT. Translating gives CAISESTGGNTEAFF.

The chain joins TRBV2 to TRBJ1-6, with TRBD1 as a possible D gene (6 bases). The CDR3 sequence is 17 residues long. The ends were cut back, 6 bases at V and 8 bases at J, with 23 bases in the middle. Germline V gives CDR1 SNHLY, CDR2 FYNNEI. CDR3 coding DNA: TGTGCCAGCAGGGCTTTCGGTCGGGGGGCCGATTATTCACCCCTCCACTTT. The encoded protein is CASRAFGRGADYSPLHF.

This clone was counted a single time. Written as DNA, the CDR3 is TGTGCCAGCAGCTCAACAGGGGCTGGGGCCAACGTCCTGACTTTC. Its protein is CASSSTGAGANVLTF. The rearrangement joins TRBV6-1 to TRBJ2-6; TRBD1 agrees at 7 bases. This CDR3 is 15 amino acids long. CDR1 is MNHNS, CDR2 SASEGT, per germline. J lost 2 bases, V lost 6 bases, and 4 bases had no gene match.

V and J are TRBV28 and TRBJ1-5; D perhaps matches TRBD1 (5 bases). The germline CDR1 and CDR2 sequences are MDHEN and SYDVKM. Trimming pared 5 bases from V and 4 bases from J, leaving 15 bases between. CDR3 length equals 15 residues. CDR3 sequence reads: CASSRTPGKNQPQHF. The CDR3 nucleotides read TGTGCCAGCAGTCGTACACCAGGGAAGAATCAGCCCCAGCATTTT.

The V and J genes are TRBV9 and TRBJ1-1, with D unclear. Between the trimmed V and J ends, which lost 0 bases and 0 bases, there was a span of 9 bases. This CDR3 comprises 15 residues. Germline values: CDR1 SGDLS, CDR2 YYNGEE. CDR3 in DNA: TGTGCCAGCAGCGTAGCCGCAGAATTGAACACTGAAGCTTTCTTT. It yields the protein CASSVAAELNTEAFF.